This entry features one T cell receptor (beta chain) sequence. The source of the sample is a study of blood T cell repertoires in COVID-19. Study-wide background: Some COVID-19 samples were acute and others convalescent; all came from the United States, Italy and Spain. PBMCs, B-cell-depleted T cells, or T cells were the source of the cDNA or gDNA that made up the material.

As originally analysed: Reference gene primer amplification in the assay estimated nucleated cell counts. TCRdb's table, derived via immunoSEQ multiplex PCR, lists solely in-frame clones and lacks some. Clone size and the V and J calls come from that table; the DNA yielded D and trimming. Found here are 65,000 to 70,000 clones, 80% to 90% of them singletons; the top ten hold 1.4%. Sequenced: peripheral blood. This TCR was sampled from a woman aged 55 to 70 with acute or convalescent COVID-19.

The CDR3 sequence is CASSKAGTGLNQPQHF. Here the CDR3 DNA reads TGTGCCAGCAGCAAAGCCGGGACAGGGCTGAATCAGCCCCAGCATTTT. V and J are TRBV21-1 and TRBJ1-5; the table's D call of TRBD1 was not tested on the DNA. TRBV21-1 is designated a pseudogene. There are 16 residues in the CDR3.